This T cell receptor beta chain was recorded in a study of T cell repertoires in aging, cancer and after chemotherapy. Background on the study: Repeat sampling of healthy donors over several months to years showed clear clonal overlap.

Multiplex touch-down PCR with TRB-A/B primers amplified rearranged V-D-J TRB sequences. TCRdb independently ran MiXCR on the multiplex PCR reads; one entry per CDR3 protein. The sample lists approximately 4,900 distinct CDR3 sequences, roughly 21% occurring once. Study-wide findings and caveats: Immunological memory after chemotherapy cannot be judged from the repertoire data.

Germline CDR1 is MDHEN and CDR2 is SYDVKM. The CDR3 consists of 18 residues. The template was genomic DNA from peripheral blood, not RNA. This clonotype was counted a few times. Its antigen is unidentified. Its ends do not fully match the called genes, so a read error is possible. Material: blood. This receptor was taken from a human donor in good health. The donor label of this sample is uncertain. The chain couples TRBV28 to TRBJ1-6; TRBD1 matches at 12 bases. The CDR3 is CASSLGPGTGGDNSPLHF. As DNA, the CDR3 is TGTGCCAGCAGTTTGGGGCCCGGGACAGGGGGCGATAACTCACCCCTCCACTTT.